This T cell receptor beta chain was sequenced in a study of blood T cell repertoires in COVID-19. This clone has a single count. TCRdb's copy holds only in-frame clones and misses some; the assay was immunoSEQ multiplex PCR. This sample has around 250,000 clones, with around 86% found just once. Germline V gene data show CDR1 as MDHEN and CDR2 as SYDVKM. V lost 8 bases, J lost 7 bases, and 18 bases lay in between. There are 13 residues in the CDR3. Sequencing was done on a sample of peripheral blood. The receptor's source is a woman aged 55-69 years who had recovered from COVID-19. The chain is built from TRBV28 and TRBJ2-7; D is perhaps TRBD2 (5 bases). CDR3 sequence reads: CASATEVPWEQYF. CDR3 bases: TGTGCCAGCGCAACGGAGGTCCCTTGGGAGCAGTACTTC.